A selection of T cell receptor beta chains follows, all from one sample in a study of resident and recirculating memory T cells in vitiligo. Some clones are missing from TCRdb's copy, which holds only in-frame ones; the method was immunoSEQ multiplex PCR. Of 70,000 to 75,000 clones in the sample, approximately 93% were seen once. The sample taken for sequencing was blood. The receptors were sampled from a male donor with vitiligo. CDR3s include the opening cysteine and the closing phenylalanine or tryptophan. D genes are given only for firm matches.

CDR3aa: CASSEEGWGGEQYF; CDR3nt: TGTGCCAGCAGTGAAGAAGGGTGGGGGGGCGAGCAGTACTTC; d_gene: TRBD2; v_gene: TRBV2; j_gene: TRBJ2-7
CDR3aa: CASARDRNTEAFF; CDR3nt: TGTGCCAGCGCTCGGGACAGAAACACTGAAGCTTTCTTT; d_gene: TRBD1; v_gene: TRBV28; j_gene: TRBJ1-1
CDR3aa: CASSLGQALYGYTF; CDR3nt: TGTGCCAGCAGTCTAGGACAGGCGCTCTATGGCTACACCTTC; d_gene: TRBD1; v_gene: TRBV7-2; j_gene: TRBJ1-2
CDR3aa: CASSLGTGDNSPLHF; CDR3nt: TGTGCCAGCAGCTTAGGTACAGGGGATAATTCACCCCTCCACTTT; d_gene: TRBD1; v_gene: TRBV11-3; j_gene: TRBJ1-6
CDR3aa: CASRAGGVYNEQFF; CDR3nt: TGTGCCAGCAGAGCGGGGGGGGTCTACAATGAGCAGTTCTTC; d_gene: TRBD2; v_gene: TRBV4-2; j_gene: TRBJ2-1
CDR3aa: CASSSEGANYGYTF; CDR3nt: TGTGCCAGCAGTTCGGAAGGGGCTAACTATGGCTACACCTTC; d_gene: NA; v_gene: TRBV6-6; j_gene: TRBJ1-2
CDR3aa: CASSSGWTEAFF; CDR3nt: TGTGCCAGCAGTTCGGGGTGGACTGAAGCTTTCTTT; d_gene: NA; v_gene: TRBV5-6; j_gene: TRBJ1-1
CDR3aa: CASRGGAGAWDTEAFF; CDR3nt: TGTGCCAGTAGAGGGGGGGCAGGGGCCTGGGACACTGAAGCTTTCTTT; d_gene: NA; v_gene: TRBV19; j_gene: TRBJ1-1
CDR3aa: CASSLEQGNYNEQFF; CDR3nt: TGCGCCAGCAGCTTGGAACAGGGGAACTACAATGAGCAGTTCTTC; d_gene: TRBD1; v_gene: TRBV5-1; j_gene: TRBJ2-1
CDR3aa: CASSDWDRGYEQYF; CDR3nt: TGTGCCAGCAGCGACTGGGACAGGGGCTACGAGCAGTACTTC; d_gene: TRBD1; v_gene: TRBV9; j_gene: TRBJ2-7
CDR3aa: CASSPREGYTGELFF; CDR3nt: TGTGCCAGCAGCCCCCGGGAAGGGTACACCGGGGAGCTGTTTTTT; d_gene: NA; v_gene: TRBV13; j_gene: TRBJ2-2
CDR3aa: CASSLLAGDSNEQFF; CDR3nt: TGTGCCAGCAGTCTACTAGCGGGGGATTCGAATGAGCAGTTCTTC; d_gene: TRBD2; v_gene: TRBV6-1; j_gene: TRBJ2-1
CDR3aa: CASSRDGGGLPDEQFF; CDR3nt: TGCGCCAGCAGCCGAGATGGGGGGGGGCTCCCGGATGAGCAGTTCTTC; d_gene: NA; v_gene: TRBV4-3; j_gene: TRBJ2-1
CDR3aa: CASSKDGGLINEQYF; CDR3nt: TGTGCCAGCAGCAAAGACGGAGGGTTAATCAACGAGCAGTACTTC; d_gene: NA; v_gene: TRBV21-1; j_gene: TRBJ2-7
CDR3aa: CSAQTGGNEQFF; CDR3nt: TGCAGCGCCCAAACCGGGGGGAATGAGCAGTTCTTC; d_gene: TRBD2; v_gene: TRBV29-1; j_gene: TRBJ2-1
CDR3aa: CASSPNRGWETQYF; CDR3nt: TGTGCCAGCAGCCCCAACAGGGGGTGGGAGACCCAGTACTTC; d_gene: TRBD1; v_gene: TRBV7-9; j_gene: TRBJ2-5
CDR3aa: CASSIMGDKDIQYF; CDR3nt: TGTGCCAGTAGTATAATGGGCGACAAAGACATTCAGTACTTC; d_gene: NA; v_gene: TRBV19; j_gene: TRBJ2-4
CDR3aa: CASSLGRTEAFF; CDR3nt: TGTGCCAGCAGCTTAGGGCGGACTGAAGCTTTCTTT; d_gene: NA; v_gene: TRBV7-2; j_gene: TRBJ1-1
CDR3aa: CASSKAERGGNTGELFF; CDR3nt: TGTGCCAGCAGCAAAGCGGAGCGGGGGGGCAACACCGGGGAGCTGTTTTTT; d_gene: NA; v_gene: TRBV21-1; j_gene: TRBJ2-2
CDR3aa: CASSPPGLATNEQFF; CDR3nt: TGTGCCAGCAGTCCACCGGGACTAGCGACCAATGAGCAGTTCTTC; d_gene: TRBD2; v_gene: TRBV27; j_gene: TRBJ2-1
CDR3aa: CASSMGQSYEQYF; CDR3nt: TGTGCCAGTAGTATGGGACAGTCCTACGAGCAGTACTTC; d_gene: TRBD1; v_gene: TRBV19; j_gene: TRBJ2-7
CDR3aa: CASSLSTGTGNTIYF; CDR3nt: TGTGCCAGCAGTTTATCGACAGGGACTGGAAACACCATATATTTT; d_gene: TRBD1; v_gene: TRBV27; j_gene: TRBJ1-3
CDR3aa: CAWSVRVRQPQHF; CDR3nt: TGTGCCTGGAGTGTCAGGGTACGTCAGCCCCAGCATTTT; d_gene: NA; v_gene: TRBV30; j_gene: TRBJ1-5